What follows are 17 T cell receptor beta chains derived from one specimen sequenced in a study of T cell responses to AZD1222 COVID-19 vaccine. Method: immunoSEQ multiplex PCR; TCRdb's copy keeps in-frame clones and lacks some. The data show 90,000 to 110,000 clones, with roughly 90% seen just once and about 2.5% held by the top ten. Source: peripheral blood, taken on day 0 of AZD1222 vaccination. The receptor source for this set is an adult in good health.

J is TRBJ2-5 and V is TRBV2; D gene unclear. The CDR3 extends over 12 amino acids. Germline loops: CDR1 SNHLY, CDR2 FYNNEI. V was cut by 3 bases and J by 7 bases, with 9 bases left in between. The chain's CDR3 is CASSEWRGTQYF. The CDR3 DNA is TGTGCCAGCAGTGAGTGGCGTGGGACCCAGTACTTC.

V gene TRBV5-4 combines with J gene TRBJ2-1; 8 positions agree with TRBD2. The trim removed 4 bases at V and 8 bases at J, leaving 8 bases unmatched. The germline gives CDR1 SGHNT, CDR2 YYREEE (reference sequence). This CDR3 has 14 amino acids. As DNA, the CDR3 is TGTGCCAGCAGCCTCCTCGGGGGGGCCCATGAGCAGTTCTTC. Protein sequence: CASSLLGGAHEQFF.

This chain connects TRBV5-1 to TRBJ2-2; no firm D call. V lost 5 bases, J lost 7 bases, and 21 bases lay in between. Germline values: CDR1 SGHRS, CDR2 YFSETQ. This CDR3 has 16 residues. CDR3 sequence (DNA): TGCGCCAGCAGACCCCCCGGCGCGAGCAGAGGCGGGGAGCTGTTTTTT. This codes for CASRPPGASRGGELFF.

The rearrangement uses TRBV5-4 and TRBJ1-5; D gene unclear. The CDR3 loop spans 15 amino acids. Looked up from germline, CDR1 is SGHNT and CDR2 is YYREEE (reference sequence). The ends were cut back, 0 bases at V and 6 bases at J, with 13 bases in the middle. CDR3 protein: CASSLVPGTGQPQHF. In DNA form, the CDR3 reads TGTGCCAGCAGCTTGGTCCCGGGAACGGGTCAGCCCCAGCATTTT.

V is TRBV6-5 and J is TRBJ1-1; 11 bases map to TRBD1. The CDR3 sequence is 14 residues long. Germline V gene data show CDR1 as MNHEY and CDR2 as SVGAGI. J gave up 10 bases and V 6 bases, and 10 bases lay outside the gene matches. CDR3 sequence: CASSRTGGVKVAFF. CDR3 DNA: TGTGCCAGCAGCCGGACAGGGGGCGTTAAGGTAGCTTTCTTT.

The chain recombines TRBV19 with TRBJ2-7, with 10 bases that match TRBD1. CDR1 is LNHDA, CDR2 SQIVND, per germline (reference sequence). The V and J ends lost 6 bases and 1 base, in that order; junction bases with no gene match: 9. This CDR3 is 16 amino acids long. The CDR3, as DNA: TGTGCCAGTAGCATACCGGGACAGGGGTCTTCCTACGAGCAGTACTTC. This translates into CASSIPGQGSSYEQYF.

V gene TRBV4-3 combines with J gene TRBJ2-2, with 9 bases fitting TRBD2. J lost 2 bases, V lost 4 bases, and 5 bases had no gene match. The CDR3 spans 16 residues. Germline-derived CDR1 and CDR2 are LGHNA and YSLEER. This CDR3 is CASSPTGLANTGELFF. CDR3 in DNA: TGCGCCAGCAGCCCAACGGGACTAGCAAACACCGGGGAGCTGTTTTTT.

The rearrangement links TRBV27 to TRBJ1-1; the D gene is possibly TRBD1 (5 bases). The V end was cut by 4 bases, the J end by 4 bases, with 16 bases between. This CDR3 comprises 15 residues. Germline CDR1 and CDR2: MNHEY and SMNVEV (reference sequence). The CDR3 DNA reads TGTGCCAGCAGTTCACTTGTGGGGGGGGGCACTGAAGCTTTCTTT. It is translated as CASSSLVGGGTEAFF.

The rearrangement joins TRBV19 to TRBJ1-6; no firm D call. In germline, CDR1 is LNHDA, CDR2 SQIVND (reference sequence). V was trimmed by 6 bases and J by 7 bases, leaving 16 bases between them. The length of the CDR3 is 15 residues. The CDR3 loop is CASSYGSGGNSPLHF. The CDR3 DNA reads as TGTGCCAGTAGCTACGGCTCAGGAGGGAATTCACCCCTCCACTTT.

This rearrangement joins TRBV6-5 to TRBJ1-1; D call uncertain. The germline V gene encodes CDR1 MNHEY and CDR2 SVGAGI. The CDR3 length is 12 residues. Trimming took off 2 bases at V and 4 bases at J, with 5 bases between the two ends. The CDR3 protein is CASSYGSTEAFF. In DNA form, the CDR3 reads TGTGCCAGCAGTTACGGGTCCACTGAAGCTTTCTTT.

This clone was seen once. The chain has TRBV2 and TRBJ2-5; TRBD1 might be the D (6 bases). Germline V gene lookup returns CDR1 SNHLY and CDR2 FYNNEI. Trimming removed 6 bases at V and 2 bases at J, with 10 bases between. The CDR3 length is 13 residues. CDR3 DNA sequence: TGTGCCAGCAGCGGACAGTTACAAGAGACCCAGTACTTC. This codes for CASSGQLQETQYF.

The J gene is TRBJ2-5, the V gene TRBV7-3; D not certain. From germline, CDR1 is SGHTA and CDR2 FQGTGA. V was trimmed by 0 bases and J by 5 bases, leaving 16 bases between them. The CDR3 is made up of 16 amino acids. CDR3 sequence: CASSLTGSDPWETQYF. The CDR3, as DNA: TGTGCCAGCAGCTTAACGGGGTCCGACCCCTGGGAGACCCAGTACTTC.

The chain is built from TRBV10-1 and TRBJ2-6, with 8 nucleotides matching TRBD1. CDR3 length: 16 amino acids. Germline loops: CDR1 WNHNN, CDR2 SYGVQD (reference sequence). With V trimmed by 4 bases and J by 1 base, 3 bases remained unmatched. Here the CDR3 reads CASSGRGPSGANVLTF. The CDR3 DNA follows: TGCGCCAGCAGTGGCAGGGGGCCGTCTGGGGCCAACGTCCTGACTTTC.

This rearrangement joins TRBV23-1 to TRBJ2-2; TRBD2 might be the D (6 bases). TRBV23-1 is an ORF, and what it does is uncertain. V lost 8 bases and J lost 7, with 14 bases in between. This CDR3 contains 13 residues. The CDR3 protein is CASPHWGGGELFF. The CDR3 region has the DNA TGCGCCAGCCCCCACTGGGGAGGCGGGGAGCTGTTTTTT.

The chain couples TRBV11-3 to TRBJ1-2; unclear D gene. CDR3 length equals 15 residues. The V end lost 1 base, the J end lost 7 bases, and 16 bases lay between the germline ends. In germline, CDR1 is SGHNT, CDR2 YENEEA. The DNA for the CDR3 is TGTGCCAGCAGCTTAGCGAATGAAGGGCCTGGTGGCTACACCTTC. Protein: CASSLANEGPGGYTF.

The chain recombines TRBV2 with TRBJ1-5; the D is unclear. CDR1 and CDR2 from the germline V gene are SNHLY and FYNNEI. Trimming removed 3 bases from V and 5 bases from J, with 14 bases in between. CDR3 length: 15 amino acids. The DNA of the CDR3 is TGTGCCAGCAGTGAGGGTCGATTAGCCGATCAGCCCCAGCATTTT. The encoded protein is CASSEGRLADQPQHF. Variable domain in full (rest from reference TRBV2 and TRBJ1-5): EPEVTQTPSHQVTQMGQEVILRCVPISNHLYFYWYRQILGQKVEFLVSFYNNEISEKSEIFDDQFSVERPDGSNFTLKIRSTKLEDSAMYFCASSEGRLADQPQHFGDGTRLSIL.

This clone was detected only once. The genes are TRBV6-5 and TRBJ2-4; a possible D gene is TRBD1 (6 bases). CDR3 length: 15 amino acids. Trimming removed 5 bases from V and 1 base from J, with 12 bases in between. Germline CDR1 is MNHEY and CDR2 is SVGAGI. The CDR3 nucleotides are TGTGCCAGCAGTAAAACAGGGTTGGCCAAAAACATTCAGTACTTC. Translating gives CASSKTGLAKNIQYF.